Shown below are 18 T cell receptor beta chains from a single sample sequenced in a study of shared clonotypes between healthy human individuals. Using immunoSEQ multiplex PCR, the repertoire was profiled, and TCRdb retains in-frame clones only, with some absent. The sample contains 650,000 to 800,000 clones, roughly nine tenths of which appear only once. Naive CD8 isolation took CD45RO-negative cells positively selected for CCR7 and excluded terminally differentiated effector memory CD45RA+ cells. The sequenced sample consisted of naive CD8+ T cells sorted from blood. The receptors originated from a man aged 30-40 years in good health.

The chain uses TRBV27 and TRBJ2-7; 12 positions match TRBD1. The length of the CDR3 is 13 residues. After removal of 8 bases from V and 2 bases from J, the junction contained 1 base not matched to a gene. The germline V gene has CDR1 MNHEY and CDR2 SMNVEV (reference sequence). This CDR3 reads CASGTGGAYEQYF. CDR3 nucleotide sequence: TGTGCCAGCGGGACAGGGGGCGCCTACGAGCAGTACTTC.

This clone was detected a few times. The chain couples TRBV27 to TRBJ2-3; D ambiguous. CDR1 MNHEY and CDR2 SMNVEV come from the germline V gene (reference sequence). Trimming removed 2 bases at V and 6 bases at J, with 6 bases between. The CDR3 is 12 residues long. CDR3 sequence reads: CASSLNQDTQYF. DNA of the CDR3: TGTGCCAGCAGTTTAAACCAGGATACGCAGTATTTT.

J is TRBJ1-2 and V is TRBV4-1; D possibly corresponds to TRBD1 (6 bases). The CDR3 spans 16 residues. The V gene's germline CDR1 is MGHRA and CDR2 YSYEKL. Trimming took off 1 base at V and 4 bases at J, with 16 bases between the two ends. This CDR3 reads CASSQAGTRTLYGYTF. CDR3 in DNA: TGCGCCAGCAGCCAAGCCGGGACAAGGACCCTCTATGGCTACACCTTC.

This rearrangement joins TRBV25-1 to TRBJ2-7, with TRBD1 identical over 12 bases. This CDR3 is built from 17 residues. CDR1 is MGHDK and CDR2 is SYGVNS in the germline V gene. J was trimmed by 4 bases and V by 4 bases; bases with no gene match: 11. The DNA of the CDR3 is TGTGCCAGCAGTGGTTCGGGACCGGGACAGGGGGCTTACGAGCAGTACTTC. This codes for CASSGSGPGQGAYEQYF.

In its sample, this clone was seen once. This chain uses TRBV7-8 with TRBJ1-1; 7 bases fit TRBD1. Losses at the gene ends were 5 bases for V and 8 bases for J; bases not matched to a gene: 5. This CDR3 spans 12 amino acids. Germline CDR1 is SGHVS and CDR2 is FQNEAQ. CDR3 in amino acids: CASSLRQGEAFF. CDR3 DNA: TGTGCCAGCAGCCTCCGACAGGGAGAAGCTTTCTTT.

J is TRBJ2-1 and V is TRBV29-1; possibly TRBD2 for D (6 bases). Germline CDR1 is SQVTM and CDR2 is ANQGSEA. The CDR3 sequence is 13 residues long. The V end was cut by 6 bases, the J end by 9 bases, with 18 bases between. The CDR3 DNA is TGCAGCGTCGCCGGGACTGGGGCATCTGAGCAGTTCTTC. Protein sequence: CSVAGTGASEQFF.

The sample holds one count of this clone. CDR3 DNA: TGTGCCAGCAGCTTAGTTCGGGACAAGTACAATGAGCAGTTCTTC. Translated: CASSLVRDKYNEQFF. The rearrangement links TRBV7-9 to TRBJ2-1; a possible D gene is TRBD1 (6 bases). The CDR3 sequence is 15 residues long. CDR1 and CDR2 from the germline V gene are SEHNR and FQNEAQ (reference sequence). V lost 1 base, J lost 4 bases, and 11 bases lay in between.

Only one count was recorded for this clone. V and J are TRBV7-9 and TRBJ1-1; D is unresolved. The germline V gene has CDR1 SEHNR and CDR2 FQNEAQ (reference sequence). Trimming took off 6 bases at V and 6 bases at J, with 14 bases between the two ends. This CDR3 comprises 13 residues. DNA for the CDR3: TGTGCCAGCAGTCCCTGGCTGGTTCCTGAAGCTTTCTTT. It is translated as CASSPWLVPEAFF.

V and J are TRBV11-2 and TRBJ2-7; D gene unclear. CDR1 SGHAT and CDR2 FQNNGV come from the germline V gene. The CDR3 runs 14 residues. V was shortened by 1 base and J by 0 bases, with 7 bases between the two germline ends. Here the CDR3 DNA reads TGTGCCAGCAGCTTAGCTTCTTTCTCCTACGAGCAGTACTTC. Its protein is CASSLASFSYEQYF. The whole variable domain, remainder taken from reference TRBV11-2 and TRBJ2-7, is EAGVAQSPRYKIIEKRQSVAFWCNPISGHATLYWYQQILGQGPKLLIQFQNNGVVDDSQLPKDRFSAERLKGVDSTLKIQPAKLEDSAVYLCASSLASFSYEQYFGPGTRLTVT.

CDR3 nucleotide sequence: TGTGCCAGCACGGGCCCCCTTCGACAGGGCGGAACTACTGAAGCTTTCTTT. Translated: CASTGPLRQGGTTEAFF. This chain connects TRBV2 to TRBJ1-1, with 7 positions matching TRBD1. The CDR3 is made up of 17 amino acids. Germline assignment: CDR1 SNHLY and CDR2 FYNNEI. The V and J ends lost 7 bases and 5 bases, in that order; junction bases with no gene match: 19.

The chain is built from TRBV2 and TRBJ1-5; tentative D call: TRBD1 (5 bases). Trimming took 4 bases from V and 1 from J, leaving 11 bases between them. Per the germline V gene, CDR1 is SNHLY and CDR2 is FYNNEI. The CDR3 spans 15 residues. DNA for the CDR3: TGTGCCAGCAGTGGAGGGGTAGCGAGCAATCAGCCCCAGCATTTT. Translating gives CASSGGVASNQPQHF.

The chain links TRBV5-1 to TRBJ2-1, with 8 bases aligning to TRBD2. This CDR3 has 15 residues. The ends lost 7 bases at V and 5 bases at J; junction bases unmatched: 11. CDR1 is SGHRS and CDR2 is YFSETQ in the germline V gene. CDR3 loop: CASGSIETSDNEQFF. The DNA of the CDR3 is TGCGCCAGCGGGTCCATAGAGACTAGCGACAATGAGCAGTTCTTC.

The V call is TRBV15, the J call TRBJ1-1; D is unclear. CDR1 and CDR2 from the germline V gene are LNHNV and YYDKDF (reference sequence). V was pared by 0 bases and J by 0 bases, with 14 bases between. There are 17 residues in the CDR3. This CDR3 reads CATSRDPEDLMNTEAFF. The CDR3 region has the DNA TGTGCCACCAGCAGAGATCCCGAAGACCTCATGAACACTGAAGCTTTCTTT.

As DNA, the CDR3 is TGTGCCATCACCGGGACAGAAGGAATGAACACTGAAGCTTTCTTT. This sequence encodes CAITGTEGMNTEAFF. The chain joins TRBV10-3 to TRBJ1-1; 7 positions match TRBD1. Trimming removed 7 bases from V and 0 bases from J; junction bases left unmatched: 8. Looked up from germline, CDR1 is ENHRY and CDR2 is SYGVKD. The CDR3 contains 15 residues.

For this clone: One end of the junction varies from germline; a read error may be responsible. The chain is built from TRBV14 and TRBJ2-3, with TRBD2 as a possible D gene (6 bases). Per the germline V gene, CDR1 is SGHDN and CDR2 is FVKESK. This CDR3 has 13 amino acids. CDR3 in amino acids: CASRQDGGDTQYF. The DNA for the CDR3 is TGTGCCAGCAGGCAAGATGGGGGGGATACGCAGTATTTT.

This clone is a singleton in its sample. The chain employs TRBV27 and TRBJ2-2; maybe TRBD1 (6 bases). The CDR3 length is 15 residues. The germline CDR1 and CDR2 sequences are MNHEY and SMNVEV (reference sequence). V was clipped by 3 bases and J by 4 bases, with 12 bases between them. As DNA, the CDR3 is TGTGCCAGCAGTTTGTCAGGGGCGGCCACCGGGGAGCTGTTTTTT. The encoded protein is CASSLSGAATGELFF.

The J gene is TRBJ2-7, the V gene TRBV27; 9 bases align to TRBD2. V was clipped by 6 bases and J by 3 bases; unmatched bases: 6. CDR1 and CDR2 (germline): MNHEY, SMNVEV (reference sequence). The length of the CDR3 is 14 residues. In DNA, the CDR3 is TGTGCCAGCAGGGGGCGGGAGGGAGGCTACGAGCAGTACTTC. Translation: CASRGREGGYEQYF.

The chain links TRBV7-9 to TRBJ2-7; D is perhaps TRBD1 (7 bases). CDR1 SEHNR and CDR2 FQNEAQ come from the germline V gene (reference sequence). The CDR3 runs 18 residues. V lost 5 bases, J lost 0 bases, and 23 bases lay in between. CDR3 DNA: TGTGCCAGCAGCACCAACGCCCGCGGGACAGCCAACTCCTACGAGCAGTACTTC. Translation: CASSTNARGTANSYEQYF.